Shown below are 5 T cell receptor beta chains from a single sample sequenced in a study of blood T cell repertoires in COVID-19. Some clones are missing from TCRdb's copy, which holds only in-frame ones; the method was immunoSEQ multiplex PCR. The sample shows a few hundred thousand clones, around four fifths of them seen only once. The sample was PBMCs or T cells enriched from blood (not recorded which). These receptors were taken from a man aged 40-49 years who had recovered from COVID-19.

V is TRBV18 and J is TRBJ2-7; 7 bases agree with TRBD2. The ends lost 3 bases at V and 2 bases at J; junction bases unmatched: 4. The CDR3 extends over 14 amino acids. Looked up from germline, CDR1 is KGHSH and CDR2 is LQKENI. CDR3 DNA sequence: TGTGCCAGCTCACCTCAGGCGGGAGCCTACGAGCAGTACTTC. It specifies CASSPQAGAYEQYF. The full variable domain, with the rest looked up from reference TRBV18 and TRBJ2-7, is NAGVMQNPRHLVRRRGQEARLRCSPMKGHSHVYWYRQLPEEGLKFMVYLQKENIIDESGMPKERFSAEFPKEGPSILRIQQVVRGDSAAYFCASSPQAGAYEQYFGPGTRLTVT.

The chain carries TRBV7-8 and TRBJ1-1; 7 bases are shared with TRBD1. The CDR3 length is 14 residues. Germline CDR1 and CDR2: SGHVS and FQNEAQ. J was trimmed by 5 bases and V by 5 bases; bases with no gene match: 8. The CDR3 is CASSTGQEWTEAFF. CDR3 coding DNA: TGTGCCAGCAGCACCGGACAGGAATGGACTGAAGCTTTCTTT.

In this sample, this clone turned up once. This sequence joins TRBV5-1 and TRBJ2-7; D unclear. With 4 bases removed from V and 8 bases from J, the gap between germline ends came to 16 bases. From germline, CDR1 is SGHRS and CDR2 YFSETQ. This CDR3 comprises 13 residues. CDR3 protein: CASSPEGGVQQYF. The DNA of the CDR3 is TGCGCCAGCAGCCCGGAAGGCGGAGTTCAGCAGTACTTC.

The chain couples TRBV4-1 to TRBJ1-2, with TRBD1 matching over 7 bases. V trimming: 2 bases; J trimming: 4 bases; junction bases outside the gene matches: 4. Looked up from germline, CDR1 is MGHRA and CDR2 is YSYEKL. The CDR3 consists of 14 residues. The DNA for the CDR3 is TGCGCCAGCAGCCAAACGGACAGGTCCTATGGCTACACCTTC. Protein: CASSQTDRSYGYTF.

The CDR3 spells CASSREGQPRNSNQPQHF. CDR3 sequence (DNA): TGTGCCAGCAGTCGGGAGGGACAGCCCAGAAATAGCAATCAGCCCCAGCATTTT. The chain links TRBV6-6 to TRBJ1-5; TRBD1 matches 7 bases. CDR1 is MNHNY and CDR2 is SVGAGI in the germline V gene (reference sequence). With V trimmed by 5 bases and J by 0 bases, 13 bases remained unmatched. This CDR3 is 18 amino acids long.